The rows below give T cell receptor beta chains drawn from one sample of a study of CD8 T cells in ankylosing spondylitis. TCRdb ran MiXCR on the 5' RACE reads and lists one entry per CDR3 protein. Of around 150,000 distinct CDR3 sequences in the sample, under 14% were seen once. The sample consisted of blood, either unsorted or a sorted T cell fraction (not recorded which). The receptors shown here come from a male donor with ankylosing spondylitis or in good health (not recorded which). The CDR3 runs from the conserved cysteine through the conserved F or W. The D gene is left open where the match is weak. Not every row has a clone size; where given, it reads once, few, many or a size class.

D gene	V gene	J gene	clone size	CDR3 DNA	CDR3 protein
TRBD2	TRBV24-1	TRBJ2-2	few	TGTGCCACCAGTGATCTAGCGGGGGTATACACCGGGGAGCTGTTTTTT	CATSDLAGVYTGELFF
NA	TRBV9	TRBJ2-1	many	TGTGCCAGCAGCACCCATCTACATGAGCAGTTCTTC	CASSTHLHEQFF
NA	TRBV5-1	TRBJ2-7	many	TGCGCCAGCAGCTTGGCGGGCAGTACCCCCTACGAGCAGTACTTC	CASSLAGSTPYEQYF
NA	TRBV2	TRBJ2-7	many	TGTGCCAGCAGCGACCCCCTCTACGAGCAGTACTTC	CASSDPLYEQYF
NA	TRBV5-1	TRBJ2-3	few	TGCGCCAGCAGCTTGGAGCCCGGGGCTGGGAGTACAGATACGCAGTATTTT	CASSLEPGAGSTDTQYF
TRBD2	TRBV29-1	TRBJ2-3	few	TGCAGCGTTGAAAGCGGGGGGGCGAAAACAGATACGCAGTATTTT	CSVESGGAKTDTQYF
NA	TRBV10-3	TRBJ1-1	many	TGTGCCACCCAGGACAGATCGAACACTGAAGCTTTCTTT	CATQDRSNTEAFF
NA	TRBV24-1	TRBJ2-1	many	TGTGCCACCAGATGGGACAATGAGCAGTTCTTC	CATRWDNEQFF
TRBD1	TRBV5-1	TRBJ2-7	many	TGCGCCAGTTGGGACAGATCCTACGAGCAGTACTTC	CASWDRSYEQYF
TRBD1	TRBV24-1	TRBJ2-1	many	TGTGCCACCAGTGGCTTACCCGGGACAGGTTACAATGAGCAGTTCTTC	CATSGLPGTGYNEQFF
NA	TRBV7-2	TRBJ2-3	few	TGTGCCAGCAGCCCCGGACAGATCACAGATACGCAGTATTTT	CASSPGQITDTQYF
NA	TRBV11-2	TRBJ1-1	NA	TGTGCCAGCAGCCCCGGGGGTGGTGAAGCTTTCTTT	CASSPGGGEAFF
NA	TRBV18	TRBJ2-5	NA	TGTGCCAGCTCACCACCACTTGGATCCGAGACCCAGTACTTC	CASSPPLGSETQYF
NA	TRBV20-1	TRBJ2-2	many	TGCAGTGCTAGAGGACAGGCCGCGAACACCGGGGAGCTGTTTTTT	CSARGQAANTGELFF
NA	TRBV20-1	TRBJ2-1	many	TGCAGTGCTAGGGCCCGAGGGGGGGGCTCGGACAATGAGCAGTTCTTC	CSARARGGGSDNEQFF
NA	TRBV29-1	TRBJ2-2	many	TGCAGCGTACACCGTGCGAACACCGGGGAGCTGTTTTTT	CSVHRANTGELFF
NA	TRBV20-1	TRBJ2-2	many	TGCAGTGCTCCACGGGTATACCCTCAGGGGATCGGGGAGCTGTTTTTT	CSAPRVYPQGIGELFF
TRBD2	TRBV29-1	TRBJ2-1	NA	TGCAGCGCCAGGACTAGCGGGAGGGGCTCCTACAATGAGCAGTTCTTC	CSARTSGRGSYNEQFF
NA	TRBV7-2	TRBJ2-1	few	TGTGCCAGCAGCTTCCGGTCGCGGGACGGTGAGCAGTTCTTC	CASSFRSRDGEQFF
NA	TRBV29-1	TRBJ2-7	many	TGCAGCGTTGATCGTCCCGATAGCTCCTACGAGCAGTACTTC	CSVDRPDSSYEQYF
NA	TRBV5-1	TRBJ2-5	few	TGCGCCAGCAGCTTTTCACGGGAGACCCAGTACTTC	CASSFSRETQYF
NA	TRBV6-5	TRBJ2-2	few	TGTGCCAGCAGTTTTGGGGGGCCGGGCACCGGGGAGCTGTTTTTT	CASSFGGPGTGELFF
NA	TRBV12-3/TRBV12-4	TRBJ2-1	many	TGTGCCAGCAGCTCCCTCGCTAGCGTTGGATATGAGCAGTTCTTC	CASSSLASVGYEQFF
NA	TRBV10-1	TRBJ1-1	few	TGCGCCAGCAGTGAGACCTTGGGGAGGTCTGAAGCTTTCTTT	CASSETLGRSEAFF
NA	TRBV2	TRBJ2-3	NA	TGTGCCAGCAGTGTGGCAGGTATAACCACAGATACGCAGTATTTT	CASSVAGITTDTQYF